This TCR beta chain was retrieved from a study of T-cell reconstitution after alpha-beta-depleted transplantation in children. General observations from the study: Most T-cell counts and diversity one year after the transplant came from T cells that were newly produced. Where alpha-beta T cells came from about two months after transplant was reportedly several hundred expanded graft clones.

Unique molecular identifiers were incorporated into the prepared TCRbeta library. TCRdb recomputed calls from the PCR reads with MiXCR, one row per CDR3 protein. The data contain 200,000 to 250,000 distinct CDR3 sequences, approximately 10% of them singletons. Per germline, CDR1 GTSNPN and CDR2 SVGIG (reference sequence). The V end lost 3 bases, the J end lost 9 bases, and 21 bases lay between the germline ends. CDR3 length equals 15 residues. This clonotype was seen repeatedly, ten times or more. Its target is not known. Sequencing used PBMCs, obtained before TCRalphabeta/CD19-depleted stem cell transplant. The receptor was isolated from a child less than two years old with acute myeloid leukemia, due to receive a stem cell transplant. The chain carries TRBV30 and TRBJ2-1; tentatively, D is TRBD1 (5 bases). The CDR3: CAWRKDGRGTGEQFF. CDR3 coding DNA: TGTGCCTGGAGGAAAGATGGTAGGGGAACCGGTGAGCAGTTCTTC. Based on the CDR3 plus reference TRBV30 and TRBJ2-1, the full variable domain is SQTIHQWPATLVQPVGSPLSLECTVEGTSNPNLYWYRQAAGRGLQLLFYSVGIGQISSEVPQNLSASRPQDRQFILSSKKLLLSDSGFYLCAWRKDGRGTGEQFFGPGTRLTVL.